Below are 17 T cell receptor beta chains sequenced from a single sample in a study of T cells in Graves' hyperthyroidism and ophthalmopathy. Amplification of TCR beta CDR3 regions used RNA as the template. The HTBI primer set served for first-round RT-PCR of the TCR CDR3. Via MiXCR, TCRdb re-called the multiplex PCR reads, giving one row per CDR3 protein. The table includes over 700,000 distinct CDR3 sequences, around 39% detected once. What was sequenced was blood. The receptors shown here come from a man younger than 35 with Graves' hyperthyroidism.

The chain uses TRBV12-3 or TRBV12-4 and TRBJ1-2; 9 nucleotides align to TRBD1. This CDR3 comprises 14 residues. V shed 6 bases, J shed 8 bases, and the junction held 10 bases outside the gene matches. As DNA, the CDR3 is TGTGCCAGCAGATCCGGACAGGGGCCTTGGGGCTACACCTTC. Translation: CASRSGQGPWGYTF.

The chain couples TRBV25-1 to TRBJ1-1, with TRBD1 matching over 8 bases. The CDR3 is 16 residues long. Looked up from germline, CDR1 is MGHDK and CDR2 is SYGVNS. Trimming at V came to 1 base and at J to 1 base, leaving 5 bases not matched to a gene. The CDR3 loop is CASSELAGTGNTEAFF. The CDR3 nucleotides read TGTGCCAGCAGTGAATTGGCAGGGACAGGGAACACTGAAGCTTTCTTT. The variable domain in full, with the rest retrieved from reference TRBV25-1 and TRBJ1-1, is EADIYQTPRYLVIGTGKKITLECSQTMGHDKMYWYQQDPGMELHLIHYSYGVNSTEKGDLSSESTVSRIRTEHFPLTLESARPSHTSQYLCASSELAGTGNTEAFFGQGTRLTVV.

This clonotype has a count of ten or more. The chain combines TRBV10-3 with TRBJ1-5; TRBD1 matches at 9 bases. Germline CDR1 and CDR2: ENHRY and SYGVKD. This CDR3 has 15 amino acids. The ends lost 6 bases at V and 3 bases at J; junction bases unmatched: 6. CDR3 sequence reads: CAISQRTGDNQPQHF. DNA for the CDR3: TGTGCCATCAGCCAAAGGACAGGGGACAATCAGCCCCAGCATTTT.

This clonotype was counted only a few times. The gene calls are TRBV4-3 and TRBJ1-1; D gene ambiguous. Looked up from germline, CDR1 is LGHNA and CDR2 is YSLEER. CDR3 size: 13 residues. With 0 bases removed from V and 5 bases from J, the gap between germline ends came to 7 bases. The CDR3 protein is CASSQDPRTEAFF. The CDR3 DNA sequence: TGCGCCAGCAGCCAAGATCCGAGAACTGAAGCTTTCTTT.

This clonotype has at least ten counts. The gene calls are TRBV29-1 and TRBJ2-5; D is unclear. CDR3 size: 14 residues. Trimming stripped 3 bases from V and 0 bases from J, with 11 bases between. Germline values: CDR1 SQVTM, CDR2 ANQGSEA. This CDR3 is CSVDLVENQETQYF. CDR3 DNA: TGCAGCGTTGACTTGGTAGAGAACCAAGAGACCCAGTACTTC.

Note on this clonotype: Relative to the germline gene, one junction end is altered; a read error may explain this. The chain couples TRBV7-7 to TRBJ2-2; perhaps TRBD1 as D (6 bases). CDR1 and CDR2 (germline): SSHAT, FNYEAQ (reference sequence). This CDR3 has 15 residues. CDR3: CASSTGQANTGELFF. The CDR3 bases are TGTGCTAGCAGTACGGGACAAGCGAACACCGGGGAGCTGTTTTTT.

This clonotype was seen a few times. At one end the junction does not follow the germline gene, possibly because of a read error. This chain links TRBV10-3 with TRBJ1-1, with 9 bases lining up with TRBD1. Germline V gives CDR1 ENHRY, CDR2 SYGVKD. This CDR3 region has 15 residues. CDR3 loop: CASSEGTGWSTEAFF. The CDR3 DNA follows: TGTGCCAGCAGTGAGGGGACAGGGTGGTCCACTGAAGCTTTCTTT.

The genes are TRBV9 and TRBJ2-6; TRBD2 agrees at 8 bases. The germline CDR1 and CDR2 sequences are SGDLS and YYNGEE. This CDR3 is built from 18 residues. The ends lost 4 bases at V and 1 base at J; junction bases unmatched: 10. The CDR3 loop reads CASSTQGGGQSGANVLTF. CDR3 nucleotide sequence: TGTGCCAGCAGCACCCAGGGCGGGGGGCAATCTGGGGCCAACGTCCTGACTTTC.

This clonotype was seen only a few times. The V call is TRBV7-2, the J call TRBJ2-2; TRBD2 agrees at 7 bases. CDR3 length equals 16 residues. CDR1 is SGHTA, CDR2 FQGNSA, per germline. Trimming at V came to 2 bases and at J to 0 bases, leaving 3 bases not matched to a gene. CDR3 sequence: CASSLQGLSNTGELFF. In DNA form, the CDR3 reads TGTGCCAGCAGCTTACAGGGACTATCGAACACCGGGGAGCTGTTTTTT. Full variable domain (remainder filled in from reference TRBV7-2 and TRBJ2-2): GAGVSQSPSNKVTEKGKDVELRCDPISGHTALYWYRQSLGQGLEFLIYFQGNSAPDKSGLPSDRFSAERTGGSVSTLTIQRTQQEDSAVYLCASSLQGLSNTGELFFGEGSRLTVL.

This clonotype was counted between two and nine times. The chain uses TRBV5-1 and TRBJ2-7; 7 bases are a match to TRBD1. CDR3 length: 15 amino acids. Germline lookup yields CDR1 SGHRS and CDR2 YFSETQ. V lost 0 bases and J lost 3; bases outside the gene matches: 6. The CDR3 DNA sequence: TGCGCCAGCAGCTTGGTAACCAGGGGGAACTACGAGCAGTACTTC. This sequence encodes CASSLVTRGNYEQYF.

The V call is TRBV9, the J call TRBJ2-5; 7 bases line up with TRBD2. Germline V lookup: CDR1 SGDLS, CDR2 YYNGEE. The CDR3 contains 13 residues. Trimming removed 6 bases from V and 3 bases from J; junction bases left unmatched: 5. CDR3 DNA: TGTGCCAGCAAGATTCTAGCGGAAGAGACCCAGTACTTC. It encodes CASKILAEETQYF.

The chain's CDR3 is CASSLGAGVDQPQHF. CDR3 nucleotides: TGTGCCAGCAGCCTGGGGGCAGGGGTCGATCAGCCCCAGCATTTT. V and J are TRBV5-8 and TRBJ1-5, with D perhaps TRBD1 (6 bases). CDR1 SGHTS and CDR2 YDEGEE come from the germline V gene. V lost 4 bases and J lost 5, with 16 bases in between. This CDR3 spans 15 amino acids.

The V and J genes are TRBV9 and TRBJ1-1; 8 positions agree with TRBD1. There are 17 residues in the CDR3. CDR1 is SGDLS, CDR2 YYNGEE, per germline. Trimming removed 1 base from V and 3 bases from J; junction bases left unmatched: 11. CDR3 sequence reads: CASSVPTGGTGDTEAFF. The DNA for the CDR3 is TGTGCCAGCAGCGTACCGACGGGGGGGACAGGAGACACTGAAGCTTTCTTT.

V gene TRBV4-1 combines with J gene TRBJ2-5; maybe TRBD2 (6 bases). The CDR3 covers 15 residues. Trimming pared 4 bases from V and 4 bases from J, leaving 16 bases between. Germline V gene data show CDR1 as MGHRA and CDR2 as YSYEKL. This chain's CDR3 is CASSPLGAGLETQYF. CDR3 nucleotide sequence: TGCGCCAGCAGCCCCCTAGGGGCGGGGTTAGAGACCCAGTACTTC.

This clonotype is a singleton in its sample. The CDR3 sequence: CASSLVAGFRGEAFF. DNA for the CDR3: TGTGCCAGCAGCTTGGTGGCGGGGTTTAGGGGTGAAGCTTTCTTT. The J gene is TRBJ1-1, the V gene TRBV5-4; a possible D gene is TRBD1 (5 bases). Trimming cost V 0 bases and J 7 bases, with 16 bases left between them. Per the germline V gene, CDR1 is SGHNT and CDR2 is YYREEE (reference sequence). The CDR3 loop spans 15 amino acids.

The table lists this clonotype with a count of one. Since a much larger clone is just one base distant, this may be a read error. The V call is TRBV7-9, the J call TRBJ1-1; D gene uncertain. Germline V gene lookup returns CDR1 SEHNR and CDR2 FQNEAQ (reference sequence). CDR3 size: 14 residues. CDR3: CVSSLESDHTEAFF. Here the CDR3 DNA reads TGTGTCAGCAGCTTAGAGTCAGACCACACTGAAGCTTTCTTT.

The chain has TRBV11-3 and TRBJ2-5; D remains unclear. V shed 1 base and J shed 11 bases, with 14 bases lying between them. The CDR3 consists of 13 residues. The V gene's germline CDR1 is SGHNT and CDR2 YENEEA. CDR3 loop: CASSLGPVLEQYF. DNA for the CDR3: TGTGCCAGCAGCTTAGGACCGGTATTGGAGCAGTACTTC.